What follows are 21 T cell receptor beta chains derived from one specimen sequenced in a study of blood T cell repertoires in COVID-19. The table came from immunoSEQ multiplex PCR; TCRdb's copy has only in-frame clones and leaves some out. The sample consists of 300,000 to 400,000 clones, approximately 86% of them appearing once. The specimen was peripheral blood. The receptor source for this set is a man aged 30 to 39 with COVID-19, enrolled during active disease.

The chain has TRBV25-1 and TRBJ2-7; 10 positions match TRBD2. The CDR3 runs 16 residues. The J segment lost 6 bases and the V segment lost 0 bases, leaving 8 bases of the junction unmatched. Germline values: CDR1 MGHDK, CDR2 SYGVNS. This chain's CDR3 is CASSEYRPSGRVEQYF. The CDR3 DNA reads as TGTGCCAGCAGTGAATATAGACCTAGCGGGAGAGTCGAGCAGTACTTC.

CDR3 in amino acids: CASSPHRRSPGNTIYF. CDR3 in DNA: TGTGCCAGCAGCCCCCACAGGAGATCGCCTGGAAACACCATATATTTT. The chain employs TRBV27 and TRBJ1-3; D may be TRBD1 (5 bases). Trimming removed 6 bases at V and 2 bases at J, with 17 bases between. From germline, CDR1 is MNHEY and CDR2 SMNVEV (reference sequence). This CDR3 has 16 residues.

V is TRBV7-9 and J is TRBJ1-5, with TRBD1 matching over 7 bases. The V gene's germline CDR1 is SEHNR and CDR2 FQNEAQ (reference sequence). There are 15 residues in the CDR3. With 5 bases clipped from V and 0 bases from J, the junction kept 4 bases outside the gene matches. The CDR3 sequence is CASSAGQHSNQPQHF. CDR3 DNA: TGTGCCAGCAGCGCGGGACAGCATAGCAATCAGCCCCAGCATTTT.

Only one count was recorded for this clone. This rearrangement joins TRBV5-1 to TRBJ2-2, with a tentative D call TRBD2 (5 bases). The CDR3 runs to 16 residues. Germline assignment: CDR1 SGHRS and CDR2 YFSETQ. The V and J ends lost 0 bases and 1 base respectively, with 10 bases between them. This chain's CDR3 is CASSLAGGRNTGELFF. CDR3 DNA: TGCGCCAGCAGCTTGGCCGGCGGGCGGAACACCGGGGAGCTGTTTTTT.

The V gene is TRBV7-8, the J gene TRBJ1-2, with D perhaps matching TRBD1 (5 bases). V was shortened by 2 bases and J by 4 bases, with 14 bases between the two germline ends. Germline V gene data show CDR1 as SGHVS and CDR2 as FQNEAQ. This CDR3 contains 15 residues. The CDR3, as DNA: TGTGCCAGCAGCTTATACGGGGGAAACAGCTATGGCTACACCTTC. Its translation: CASSLYGGNSYGYTF.

This clone appeared a few times. The chain links TRBV5-1 to TRBJ2-7; D not resolved. Germline lookup yields CDR1 SGHRS and CDR2 YFSETQ. Trimming removed 0 bases from V and 3 bases from J, with 7 bases in between. The CDR3 covers 13 residues. The CDR3 nucleotides read TGCGCCAGCAGCTTGGGCCTAGGCTACGAGCAGTACTTC. Translated: CASSLGLGYEQYF.

The chain is built from TRBV11-3 and TRBJ2-7, with D possibly TRBD2 on 6 matching bases. Germline CDR1 is SGHNT and CDR2 is YENEEA. V lost 2 bases and J lost 2, with 13 bases in between. This CDR3 has 15 amino acids. CDR3 in DNA: TGTGCCAGCAGCTTACACGCGGGATCCACCTACGAGCAGTACTTC. Translation: CASSLHAGSTYEQYF.

There are many counts of this clone. This rearrangement joins TRBV7-2 to TRBJ1-2; 7 nucleotides align to TRBD1. Germline V CDR1 and CDR2: SGHTA, FQGNSA. Losses at the gene ends were 2 bases for V and 7 bases for J; bases not matched to a gene: 10. The CDR3 loop spans 15 amino acids. The CDR3 is CASSLPNTGVGGYTF. The CDR3 DNA reads TGTGCCAGCAGCTTACCCAACACAGGGGTAGGTGGCTACACCTTC.

The chain employs TRBV7-9 and TRBJ1-6, with D tentatively TRBD1 (6 bases). Germline CDR1 reads SEHNR; CDR2 reads FQNEAQ (reference sequence). V was pared by 2 bases and J by 14 bases, with 13 bases between. This CDR3 region has 13 residues. The CDR3 protein is CASSLWDISALHF. CDR3 DNA sequence: TGTGCCAGCAGCTTATGGGACATCTCGGCCCTCCACTTT.

This sequence joins TRBV18 and TRBJ2-2; D perhaps matches TRBD2 (5 bases). The ends were cut back, 6 bases at V and 5 bases at J, with 10 bases in the middle. The CDR3 runs 13 residues. Germline V gives CDR1 KGHSH, CDR2 LQKENI. CDR3 bases: TGTGCCAGCTCGCTTACTAGGACCGGGGAGCTGTTTTTT. Translating it yields CASSLTRTGELFF. Variable domain in full (rest from reference TRBV18 and TRBJ2-2): NAGVMQNPRHLVRRRGQEARLRCSPMKGHSHVYWYRQLPEEGLKFMVYLQKENIIDESGMPKERFSAEFPKEGPSILRIQQVVRGDSAAYFCASSLTRTGELFFGEGSRLTVL.

The J gene is TRBJ2-7, the V gene TRBV18; 8 bases are a match to TRBD1. Germline CDR1 KGHSH, CDR2 LQKENI. The V gene end was trimmed by 3 bases and the J gene end by 3 bases; junction bases not matched to a gene: 4. The CDR3 is 14 residues long. CDR3 amino acids: CASSPGTGIYEQYF. CDR3 DNA: TGTGCCAGCTCACCCGGGACAGGCATCTACGAGCAGTACTTC. Together with reference TRBV18 and TRBJ2-7, the CDR3 gives the full variable domain: NAGVMQNPRHLVRRRGQEARLRCSPMKGHSHVYWYRQLPEEGLKFMVYLQKENIIDESGMPKERFSAEFPKEGPSILRIQQVVRGDSAAYFCASSPGTGIYEQYFGPGTRLTVT.

J is TRBJ1-1 and V is TRBV30; 7 bases line up with TRBD1. The germline V gene encodes CDR1 GTSNPN and CDR2 SVGIG (reference sequence). This CDR3 is 13 amino acids long. With V trimmed by 1 base and J by 5 bases, 4 bases remained unmatched. CDR3 residues: CAWSEGGRTEAFF. CDR3 in DNA: TGTGCCTGGAGTGAAGGGGGCAGGACTGAAGCTTTCTTT. The full variable domain, completed using reference TRBV30 and TRBJ1-1, is SQTIHQWPATLVQPVGSPLSLECTVEGTSNPNLYWYRQAAGRGLQLLFYSVGIGQISSEVPQNLSASRPQDRQFILSSKKLLLSDSGFYLCAWSEGGRTEAFFGQGTRLTVV.

CDR3 amino acids: CASSVGTGLGEQFF. The DNA for the CDR3 is TGTGCCAGCAGCGTAGGGACAGGGTTGGGTGAGCAGTTCTTC. The gene calls are TRBV9 and TRBJ2-1, with TRBD1 identical over 8 bases. This CDR3 is 14 amino acids long. The germline CDR1 and CDR2 sequences are SGDLS and YYNGEE. J was trimmed by 9 bases and V by 0 bases; bases with no gene match: 5.

The table lists this clone with a count of one. This same CDR3 is encoded by further DNA sequences in the sample. This chain uses TRBV19 with TRBJ1-2; TRBD1 might be the D (6 bases). V was trimmed by 6 bases and J by 2 bases, leaving 7 bases between them. This CDR3 has 12 amino acids. Per germline, CDR1 LNHDA and CDR2 SQIVND (reference sequence). The CDR3 coding sequence is TGTGCCAGTAGGACAGGCAACTATGGCTACACCTTC. It is translated as CASRTGNYGYTF.

This clone turned up a few times. This chain connects TRBV5-1 to TRBJ2-5, with TRBD1 as a possible D gene (6 bases). Between the trimmed V and J ends, which lost 4 bases and 2 bases, there was a span of 12 bases. Germline V gives CDR1 SGHRS, CDR2 YFSETQ. The CDR3 totals 14 residues. DNA of the CDR3: TGCGCCAGCAGCCGGACAGCCGCACAAGAGACCCAGTACTTC. Translation: CASSRTAAQETQYF.

Worth noting for this clone: The sample contains more than one DNA sequence encoding this CDR3. The rearrangement links TRBV27 to TRBJ2-7; D not certain. Trimming pared 5 bases from V and 0 bases from J, leaving 5 bases between. This CDR3 is built from 12 residues. Germline assignment: CDR1 MNHEY and CDR2 SMNVEV (reference sequence). The CDR3, as DNA: TGTGCCAGCAGTAGGAGCTCCTACGAGCAGTACTTC. Its translation: CASSRSSYEQYF.

The J gene is TRBJ1-4, the V gene TRBV4-3; 7 bases are a match to TRBD1. CDR1 is LGHNA and CDR2 is YSLEER in the germline V gene. The CDR3 is made up of 16 amino acids. The V gene end was trimmed by 0 bases and the J gene end by 7 bases; junction bases not matched to a gene: 8. The DNA of the CDR3 is TGCGCCAGCAGCCAAGAAGGGGGCCTCAGGTCTGAAAAACTGTTTTTT. The encoded protein is CASSQEGGLRSEKLFF.

The V gene is TRBV28, the J gene TRBJ1-2; no reliable D call. The ends were cut back, 3 bases at V and 4 bases at J, with 9 bases in the middle. This CDR3 region has 13 residues. From germline, CDR1 is MDHEN and CDR2 SYDVKM. CDR3 protein: CASSFAQTYGYTF. The CDR3 DNA is TGTGCCAGCAGTTTTGCACAGACCTATGGCTACACCTTC.

This clone was seen only a few times. This sequence joins TRBV2 and TRBJ1-3, with 7 bases identical to TRBD1. Germline V gives CDR1 SNHLY, CDR2 FYNNEI. The V gene end was trimmed by 6 bases and the J gene end by 1 base; junction bases not matched to a gene: 6. The CDR3 length is 15 residues. Here the CDR3 DNA reads TGTGCCAGCAGAGAGACAGGGTCTTCTGGAAACACCATATATTTT. Amino acids: CASRETGSSGNTIYF.

In its sample, this clone was seen many times. J is TRBJ2-2 and V is TRBV5-4; tentatively, D is TRBD2 (6 bases). Germline lookup yields CDR1 SGHNT and CDR2 YYREEE (reference sequence). Trimming pared 4 bases from V and 0 bases from J, leaving 13 bases between. The CDR3 has 16 amino acids. The CDR3 spells CASSLASSANTGELFF. For the CDR3, the DNA is TGTGCCAGCAGCCTGGCCTCTAGCGCGAACACCGGGGAGCTGTTTTTT.

The chain is built from TRBV5-1 and TRBJ1-4; D is possibly TRBD1 (6 bases). V gave up 4 bases and J gave up 0 bases, with 10 bases separating them. CDR1 and CDR2 (germline): SGHRS, YFSETQ. The CDR3 contains 15 residues. CDR3 loop: CASSLRQATNEKLFF. CDR3 in DNA: TGCGCCAGCAGCCTCAGACAGGCAACTAATGAAAAACTGTTTTTT.